The TCR beta chain described here comes from a study of T cells after yellow fever vaccination. This CDR3 is 18 amino acids long. The junction had 16 bases not matched to a gene; V was cut back by 5 bases and J by 0 bases. 5'RACE template switching added a universal primer site and UMIs to TCR cDNA. Using its own MiXCR run on the 5' RACE reads, TCRdb lists one record per CDR3 protein. The table has around 230,000 distinct CDR3 sequences, 6.5% to 7.5% seen once. The sequencing used CD4+ T cells sorted from PBMCs, collected on the day of the yellow fever booster vaccination. This receptor was obtained from a man aged 25 to 40 who received the YFV17D yellow fever vaccine. The chain employs TRBV23-1 and TRBJ2-7, with TRBD1 matching over 7 bases. TRBV23-1 is classed as an ORF, of uncertain function. In DNA, the CDR3 is TGCGCCAGCAGTGATCATCTAACGGACAGGTTGAGCTCCTACGAGCAGTACTTC. Protein: CASSDHLTDRLSSYEQYF.